These 30 T cell receptor beta chains originate from one sample sequenced in a study of cytomegalovirus exposure and HLA in healthy donors. PCR used 60 Vbeta primers and 13 Jbeta primers. Libraries were prepared by immunoSEQ multiplex PCR; TCRdb keeps only in-frame clonotypes and omits some of them. The table includes 90,000 to 120,000 clones, around 62% detected once. Sequencing was done on a sample of PBMCs. Receptors originate from a man aged 30 to 45 in good health and CMV-seropositive.

The V call is TRBV7-2, the J call TRBJ2-3, with 9 nucleotides matching TRBD1. This CDR3 has 16 amino acids. Germline values: CDR1 SGHTA, CDR2 FQGNSA. The V segment lost 2 bases and the J segment 4 bases; nucleotides outside the gene matches: 7. The DNA of the CDR3 is TGTGCCAGCAGCTTAACTTACAGGGGGCAAGCAGATACGCAGTATTTT. As protein: CASSLTYRGQADTQYF.

V is TRBV18 and J is TRBJ2-2; 8 bases line up with TRBD1. This CDR3 spans 15 amino acids. Trimming cost V 0 bases and J 5 bases; bases outside gene matches: 2. In germline, CDR1 is KGHSH, CDR2 LQKENI. CDR3 DNA: TGTGCCAGCTCACCACCGACAGGGGCTACCGGGGAGCTGTTTTTT. Its translation is CASSPPTGATGELFF.

The chain employs TRBV11-2 and TRBJ2-3; D is undetermined. In germline, CDR1 is SGHAT, CDR2 FQNNGV. The CDR3 consists of 14 residues. Deletions cut 3 bases from V and 0 bases from J, with 7 bases between. CDR3 sequence: CASSFILSTDTQYF. The CDR3 DNA reads as TGTGCCAGCAGCTTTATACTTAGCACAGATACGCAGTATTTT.

The chain couples TRBV6-5 to TRBJ1-2; TRBD1 matches 7 bases. This CDR3 is 14 amino acids long. V lost 6 bases, J lost 2 bases, and 6 bases stayed unmatched. Per the germline V gene, CDR1 is MNHEY and CDR2 is SVGAGI. The CDR3 nucleotides are TGTGCCAGCAGCACAGGGGAAGGCAACTATGGCTACACCTTC. This encodes CASSTGEGNYGYTF.

The J gene is TRBJ2-3, the V gene TRBV4-1; TRBD2 is a possible D gene (7 bases). V dropped 4 bases and J dropped 5 bases, with 19 bases sitting between them. CDR3 size: 16 residues. CDR1 MGHRA and CDR2 YSYEKL come from the germline V gene. CDR3 bases: TGCGCCAGCAGCCTAGCTGGAGGGGGGGCTGAAGATACGCAGTATTTT. Protein sequence: CASSLAGGGAEDTQYF.

This chain joins TRBV5-1 and TRBJ2-2; 10 bases match TRBD1. V shed 2 bases, J shed 4 bases, and the junction held 5 bases outside the gene matches. Germline V gene lookup returns CDR1 SGHRS and CDR2 YFSETQ. The CDR3 contains 16 residues. CDR3: CASSFTGTGVTGELFF. Here the CDR3 DNA reads TGCGCCAGCAGCTTCACCGGGACAGGGGTCACCGGGGAGCTGTTTTTT.

CDR3 residues: CASSPRDFETQYF. The CDR3 DNA reads TGCGCCAGCAGCCCCCGGGACTTCGAGACCCAGTACTTC. The chain couples TRBV5-1 to TRBJ2-5; D is possibly TRBD2 (6 bases). Germline CDR1 SGHRS, CDR2 YFSETQ. V gave up 4 bases and J gave up 5 bases, with 12 bases separating them. The CDR3 is made up of 13 amino acids.

This sequence joins TRBV19 and TRBJ1-4, with a tentative D call TRBD1 (5 bases). The CDR3 has 16 residues. Germline-derived CDR1 and CDR2 are LNHDA and SQIVND (reference sequence). V lost 3 bases to trimming and J lost 8 bases, with 19 bases between them. CDR3 nucleotides: TGTGCCAGTAGTATTGGGGGAGGGGCCGGAGGGGAAAAACTGTTTTTT. Encoded protein: CASSIGGGAGGEKLFF.

The V call is TRBV19, the J call TRBJ2-2; 10 positions match TRBD2. Germline V gives CDR1 LNHDA, CDR2 SQIVND (reference sequence). Unmatched junction bases numbered 11, after V lost 4 bases and J lost 0 bases. This CDR3 region has 19 residues. The CDR3 sequence: CASSKPRLAGGPNTGELFF. CDR3 sequence (DNA): TGTGCCAGTAGTAAGCCCCGTTTAGCGGGGGGCCCGAACACCGGGGAGCTGTTTTTT.

The chain carries TRBV28 and TRBJ1-1; TRBD1 is a possible D gene (6 bases). The CDR3 covers 12 residues. Germline lookup yields CDR1 MDHEN and CDR2 SYDVKM. Trimming cost V 10 bases and J 1 base, with 10 bases left between them. The CDR3 protein is CATSRGNTEAFF. The DNA of the CDR3 is TGTGCCACTTCCAGGGGGAACACTGAAGCTTTCTTT.

J is TRBJ2-5 and V is TRBV11-2, with D hard to call. Looked up from germline, CDR1 is SGHAT and CDR2 is FQNNGV. Trimming took 5 bases from V and 3 from J, leaving 10 bases between them. The CDR3 loop spans 13 amino acids. The CDR3 sequence: CASSHPQKETQYF. DNA for the CDR3: TGTGCCAGCAGCCACCCACAGAAAGAGACCCAGTACTTC.

The gene calls are TRBV5-6 and TRBJ2-7; tentative D call: TRBD2 (5 bases). CDR3 size: 14 residues. Germline-derived CDR1 and CDR2 are SGHDT and YYEEEE. V dropped 1 base and J dropped 0 bases, with 8 bases sitting between them. This CDR3 reads CASSLTRSSYEQYF. The CDR3 bases are TGTGCCAGCAGCTTGACTAGGAGCTCCTACGAGCAGTACTTC.

V and J are TRBV7-6 and TRBJ2-2; 8 nucleotides agree with TRBD1. The germline CDR1 and CDR2 sequences are SGHVS and FNYEAQ. The CDR3 runs 16 residues. Trimming took 1 base from V and 2 from J; bases not matched to a gene: 3. The CDR3 region is CASSLVTGGNTGELFF. The CDR3 bases are TGTGCCAGCAGCTTAGTCACAGGGGGAAACACCGGGGAGCTGTTTTTT.

The chain uses TRBV5-1 and TRBJ1-3, with a possible D match to TRBD1 (5 bases). The CDR3 totals 14 residues. Germline CDR1 and CDR2: SGHRS and YFSETQ. Trimming stripped 3 bases from V and 4 bases from J, with 11 bases between. The CDR3 nucleotides are TGCGCCAGCAGCTCCCTAAGGGGAGGAAACACCATATATTTT. Protein product: CASSSLRGGNTIYF.

This rearrangement joins TRBV11-2 to TRBJ1-1, with 10 positions matching TRBD1. CDR1 and CDR2 from the germline V gene are SGHAT and FQNNGV. The V segment lost 1 base and the J segment 9 bases; nucleotides outside the gene matches: 5. The CDR3 runs to 14 residues. CDR3 in DNA: TGTGCCAGCAGCTTAGGGGACAGGGGTGGTAAAGCTTTCTTT. It codes for CASSLGDRGGKAFF.

The V gene is TRBV25-1, the J gene TRBJ1-1, with D perhaps TRBD1 (5 bases). The V and J ends lost 1 base and 11 bases respectively, with 14 bases between them. The length of the CDR3 is 13 residues. The V gene's germline CDR1 is MGHDK and CDR2 SYGVNS. The CDR3 reads CASSELGSRGAFF. The CDR3 DNA is TGTGCCAGCAGTGAATTGGGATCCCGGGGGGCTTTCTTT.

The V gene is TRBV5-6, the J gene TRBJ2-7, with 14 bases lining up with TRBD2. Germline assignment: CDR1 SGHDT and CDR2 YYEEEE. The ends lost 0 bases at V and 4 bases at J; junction bases unmatched: 0. This CDR3 is 15 amino acids long. The CDR3 is CASSLGTSGGYEQYF. CDR3 bases: TGTGCCAGCAGCTTGGGGACTAGCGGGGGGTACGAGCAGTACTTC.

This clone came up a few times. The chain joins TRBV5-5 to TRBJ1-2; 10 nucleotides align to TRBD1. The CDR3 spans 14 residues. Germline trimming cut 0 bases from V and 7 bases from J; bases unmatched to any gene: 3. The germline gives CDR1 SGHKS, CDR2 YYEKEE (reference sequence). For the CDR3, the DNA is TGTGCCAGCAGCTTGGGACAGGGGGCGGTTGGCTACACCTTC. Protein sequence: CASSLGQGAVGYTF.

The chain links TRBV10-3 to TRBJ1-2, with unresolved D. This CDR3 spans 13 amino acids. V lost 0 bases, J lost 6 bases, and 8 bases lay in between. CDR1 and CDR2 from the germline V gene are ENHRY and SYGVKD. CDR3 amino acids: CAISESNEDGYTF. The DNA for the CDR3 is TGTGCCATCAGTGAGTCAAACGAGGATGGCTACACCTTC.

The chain joins TRBV5-4 to TRBJ1-5, with 7 bases aligning to TRBD1. The trim removed 4 bases at V and 7 bases at J, leaving 5 bases unmatched. There are 13 residues in the CDR3. CDR1 and CDR2 (germline): SGHNT, YYREEE (reference sequence). CDR3 coding DNA: TGTGCCAGCAGCCCGGACAGGCGGCAGCCCCAGCATTTT. The encoded protein is CASSPDRRQPQHF.

The chain links TRBV2 to TRBJ1-2; TRBD1 is a possible D gene (6 bases). The CDR3 sequence is 13 residues long. V lost 7 bases to trimming and J lost 6 bases, with 15 bases between them. Per the germline V gene, CDR1 is SNHLY and CDR2 is FYNNEI. CDR3 amino acids: CASKAGANHGYTF. CDR3 nucleotide sequence: TGTGCCAGCAAGGCAGGGGCAAATCATGGCTACACCTTC.

This clone showed up just a few times. V and J are TRBV6-5 and TRBJ2-2, with 7 bases lining up with TRBD1. The CDR3 contains 15 residues. Germline CDR1 and CDR2: MNHEY and SVGAGI. V was clipped by 6 bases and J by 0 bases; unmatched bases: 4. This chain's CDR3 is CASRTGTANTGELFF. Written as DNA, the CDR3 is TGTGCCAGCAGGACAGGGACCGCGAACACCGGGGAGCTGTTTTTT.

This sequence joins TRBV11-3 and TRBJ2-2; TRBD1 matches 9 bases. Trimming cost V 5 bases and J 3 bases; bases outside gene matches: 16. The CDR3 covers 19 residues. CDR1 is SGHNT and CDR2 is YENEEA in the germline V gene. The CDR3 nucleotides read TGTGCCAGCAGCCCCGGGACAGGGAGGCCCGGCTTGGACACCGGGGAGCTGTTTTTT. Its translation: CASSPGTGRPGLDTGELFF.

This clone was counted between two and nine times. The V gene is TRBV6-5, the J gene TRBJ2-2; possibly TRBD1 for D (5 bases). The CDR3 has 14 residues. V lost 5 bases, J lost 2 bases, and 9 bases lay in between. In germline, CDR1 is MNHEY, CDR2 SVGAGI. The CDR3 nucleotides are TGTGCCAGCAGTCCAGGGATTAACACCGGGGAGCTGTTTTTT. Amino acids: CASSPGINTGELFF.

The rearrangement uses TRBV9 and TRBJ2-3, with 12 nucleotides matching TRBD2. J lost 0 bases, V lost 4 bases, and 3 bases had no gene match. This CDR3 is built from 16 residues. Germline lookup yields CDR1 SGDLS and CDR2 YYNGEE. The CDR3 DNA follows: TGTGCCAGCAGCTTTGGGACTAGCGGGAGCACAGATACGCAGTATTTT. Protein product: CASSFGTSGSTDTQYF.

The chain recombines TRBV19 with TRBJ2-1, with a possible D match to TRBD1 (6 bases). There are 14 residues in the CDR3. Germline V gene lookup returns CDR1 LNHDA and CDR2 SQIVND (reference sequence). The ends were cut back, 3 bases at V and 9 bases at J, with 15 bases in the middle. The CDR3 sequence is CASSIDQGIGEQFF. The CDR3 DNA is TGTGCCAGTAGTATTGACCAGGGGATAGGTGAGCAGTTCTTC.

This chain joins TRBV9 and TRBJ2-1, with 7 bases fitting TRBD2. J gave up 0 bases and V 4 bases, and 1 base lay outside the gene matches. CDR1 and CDR2 from the germline V gene are SGDLS and YYNGEE. This CDR3 comprises 14 residues. CDR3 residues: CASSPGGSYNEQFF. CDR3 nucleotide sequence: TGTGCCAGCAGCCCGGGGGGCTCCTACAATGAGCAGTTCTTC.

The chain employs TRBV15 and TRBJ1-2, with D possibly matching TRBD1 (5 bases). The V gene's germline CDR1 is LNHNV and CDR2 YYDKDF (reference sequence). Trimming pared 8 bases from V and 0 bases from J, leaving 10 bases between. This CDR3 has 13 residues. CDR3 region: CATGAATNYGYTF. DNA of the CDR3: TGTGCCACCGGGGCTGCTACTAACTATGGCTACACCTTC.

In its sample, this clone was seen once. The CDR3 loop is CASSFTSGGQETQYF. CDR3 DNA: TGTGCCAGCAGCTTCACTAGCGGGGGGCAAGAGACCCAGTACTTC. The chain has TRBV7-2 and TRBJ2-5, with 12 positions matching TRBD2. CDR1 SGHTA and CDR2 FQGNSA come from the germline V gene. The CDR3 sequence is 15 residues long. The junction had 1 base not matched to a gene; V was cut back by 3 bases and J by 2 bases. Together with reference TRBV7-2 and TRBJ2-5, the CDR3 gives the full variable domain: GAGVSQSPSNKVTEKGKDVELRCDPISGHTALYWYRQSLGQGLEFLIYFQGNSAPDKSGLPSDRFSAERTGGSVSTLTIQRTQQEDSAVYLCASSFTSGGQETQYFGPGTRLLVL.

This clone occurred once. The rearrangement links TRBV4-2 to TRBJ2-2; 9 bases line up with TRBD2. Germline values: CDR1 LGHNA, CDR2 YNFKEQ. With 6 bases clipped from V and 1 base from J, the junction kept 6 bases outside the gene matches. The CDR3 loop spans 16 amino acids. CDR3 residues: CASRPLAGVNTGELFF. CDR3 nucleotide sequence: TGTGCCAGCAGGCCCTTAGCGGGGGTGAACACCGGGGAGCTGTTTTTT.